This T cell receptor beta chain derives from a study of blood T cells in healthy people across ages. A second roughly 6 to 12 cycle PCR used barcoded and J-beta primers. Each cDNA was tagged by a template-switch adaptor containing 12 random nucleotides. MiXCR, applied by TCRdb to the 5' RACE reads, yields one record per CDR3 protein. Counted here are more than 1.4 million distinct CDR3 sequences, 42% occurring once; the ten biggest clones make up less than 8%. This TCR came from a woman aged 18-29 years in good health. The sample taken for sequencing was blood.

The DNA of the CDR3 is TGTGCCAGCAGCGAGGGGACAGCACCGTCTAACTATGGCTACACCTTC. It translates to CASSEGTAPSNYGYTF. The chain couples TRBV3-1 to TRBJ1-2; the match to TRBD1 covers 7 bases. With V trimmed by 5 bases and J by 0 bases, 9 bases remained unmatched. Per germline, CDR1 LGHDT and CDR2 YNNKEL (reference sequence). The CDR3 sequence is 16 residues long.